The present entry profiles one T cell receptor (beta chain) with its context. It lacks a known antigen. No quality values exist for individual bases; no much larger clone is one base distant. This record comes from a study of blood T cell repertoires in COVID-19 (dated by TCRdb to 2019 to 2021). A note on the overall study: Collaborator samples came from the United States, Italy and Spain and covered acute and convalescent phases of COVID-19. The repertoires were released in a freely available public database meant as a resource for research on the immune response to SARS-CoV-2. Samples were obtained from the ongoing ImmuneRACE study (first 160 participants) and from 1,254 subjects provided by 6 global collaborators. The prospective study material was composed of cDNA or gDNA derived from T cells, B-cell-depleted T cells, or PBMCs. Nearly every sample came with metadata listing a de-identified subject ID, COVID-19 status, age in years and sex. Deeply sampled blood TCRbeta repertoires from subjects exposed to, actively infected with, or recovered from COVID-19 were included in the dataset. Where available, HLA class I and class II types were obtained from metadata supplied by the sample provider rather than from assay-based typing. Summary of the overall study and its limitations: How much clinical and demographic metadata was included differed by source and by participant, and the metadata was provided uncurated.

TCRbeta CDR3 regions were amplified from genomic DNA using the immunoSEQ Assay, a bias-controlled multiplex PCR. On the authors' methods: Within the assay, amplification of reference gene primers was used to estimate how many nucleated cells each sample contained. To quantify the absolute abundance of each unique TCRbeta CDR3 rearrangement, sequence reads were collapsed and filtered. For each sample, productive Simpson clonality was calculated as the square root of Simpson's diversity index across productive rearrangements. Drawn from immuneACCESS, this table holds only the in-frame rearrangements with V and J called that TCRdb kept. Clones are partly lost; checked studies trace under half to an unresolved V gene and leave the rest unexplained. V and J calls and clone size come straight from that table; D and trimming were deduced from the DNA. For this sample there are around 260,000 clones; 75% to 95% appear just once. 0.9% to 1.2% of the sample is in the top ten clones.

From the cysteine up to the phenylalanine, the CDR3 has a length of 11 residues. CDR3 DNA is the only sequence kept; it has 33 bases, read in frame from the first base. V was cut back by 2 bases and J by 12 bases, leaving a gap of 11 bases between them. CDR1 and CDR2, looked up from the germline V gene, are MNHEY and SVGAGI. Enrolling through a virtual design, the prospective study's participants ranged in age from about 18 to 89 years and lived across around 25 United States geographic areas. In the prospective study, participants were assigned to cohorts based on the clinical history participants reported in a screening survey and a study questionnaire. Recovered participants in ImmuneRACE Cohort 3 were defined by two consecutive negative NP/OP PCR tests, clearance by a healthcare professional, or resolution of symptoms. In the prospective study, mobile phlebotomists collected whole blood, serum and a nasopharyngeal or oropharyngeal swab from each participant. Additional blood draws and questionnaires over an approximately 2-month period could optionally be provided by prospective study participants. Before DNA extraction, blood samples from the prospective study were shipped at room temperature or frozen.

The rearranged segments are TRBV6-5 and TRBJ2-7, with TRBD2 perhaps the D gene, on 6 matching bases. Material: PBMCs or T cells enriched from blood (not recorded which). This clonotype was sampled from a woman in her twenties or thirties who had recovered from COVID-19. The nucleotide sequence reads TGTGCCAGCAGTTACCTAGGACTACCGTACTTC. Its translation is CASSYLGLPYF.